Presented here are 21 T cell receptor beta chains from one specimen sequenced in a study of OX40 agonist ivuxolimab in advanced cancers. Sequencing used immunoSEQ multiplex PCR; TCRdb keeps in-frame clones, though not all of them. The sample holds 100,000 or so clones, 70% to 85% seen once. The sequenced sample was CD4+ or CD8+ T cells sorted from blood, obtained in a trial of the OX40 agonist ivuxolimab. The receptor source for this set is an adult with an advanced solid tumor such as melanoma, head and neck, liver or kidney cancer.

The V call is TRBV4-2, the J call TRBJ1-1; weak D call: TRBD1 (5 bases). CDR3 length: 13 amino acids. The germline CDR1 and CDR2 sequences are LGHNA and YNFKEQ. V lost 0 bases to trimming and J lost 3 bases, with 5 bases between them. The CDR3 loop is CASSQDRDTEAFF. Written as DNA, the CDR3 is TGTGCCAGCAGCCAAGACAGGGACACTGAAGCTTTCTTT.

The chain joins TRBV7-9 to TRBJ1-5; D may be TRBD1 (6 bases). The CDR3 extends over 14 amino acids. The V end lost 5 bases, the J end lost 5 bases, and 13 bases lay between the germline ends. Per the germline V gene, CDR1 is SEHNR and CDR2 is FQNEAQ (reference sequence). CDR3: CASSPRDTYQPQHF. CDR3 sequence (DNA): TGTGCCAGCAGCCCCCGGGACACCTATCAGCCCCAGCATTTT.

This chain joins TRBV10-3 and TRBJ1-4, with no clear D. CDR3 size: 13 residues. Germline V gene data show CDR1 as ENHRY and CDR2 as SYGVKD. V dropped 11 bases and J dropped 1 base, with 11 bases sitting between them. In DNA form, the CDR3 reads TGTGCCGCAAGTCGCGGAACTAATGAAAAACTGTTTTTT. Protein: CAASRGTNEKLFF.

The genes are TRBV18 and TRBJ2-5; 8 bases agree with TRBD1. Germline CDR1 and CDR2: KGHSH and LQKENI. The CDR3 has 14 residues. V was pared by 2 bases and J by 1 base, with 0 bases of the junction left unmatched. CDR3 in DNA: TGTGCCAGCTCACCAGGGACAGGCCAAGAGACCCAGTACTTC. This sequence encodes CASSPGTGQETQYF.

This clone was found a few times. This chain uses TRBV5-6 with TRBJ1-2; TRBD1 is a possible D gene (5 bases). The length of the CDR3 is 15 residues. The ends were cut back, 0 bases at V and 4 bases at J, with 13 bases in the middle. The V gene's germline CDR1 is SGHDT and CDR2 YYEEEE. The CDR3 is CASSLVARAAYGYTF. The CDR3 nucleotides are TGTGCCAGCAGCTTGGTGGCCAGGGCGGCCTATGGCTACACCTTC. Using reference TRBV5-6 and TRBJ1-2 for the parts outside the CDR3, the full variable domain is DAGVTQSPTHLIKTRGQQVTLRCSPKSGHDTVSWYQQALGQGPQFIFQYYEEEERQRGNFPDRFSGHQFPNYSSELNVNALLLGDSALYLCASSLVARAAYGYTFGSGTRLTVV.

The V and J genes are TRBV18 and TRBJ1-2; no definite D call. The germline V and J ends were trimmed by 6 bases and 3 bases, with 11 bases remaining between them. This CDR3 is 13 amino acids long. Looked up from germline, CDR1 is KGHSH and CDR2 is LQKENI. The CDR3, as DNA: TGTGCCAGCTCTCTGGACGGAGACTATGGCTACACCTTC. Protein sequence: CASSLDGDYGYTF.

CDR3 in amino acids: CASSLGQTLSVLTF. The CDR3 nucleotides are TGCGCCAGCAGCTTGGGCCAGACTCTAAGCGTCCTGACTTTC. The rearrangement uses TRBV5-1 and TRBJ2-6, with no clear D. The CDR3 has 14 residues. Looked up from germline, CDR1 is SGHRS and CDR2 is YFSETQ. The V end was cut by 0 bases, the J end by 12 bases, with 13 bases between.

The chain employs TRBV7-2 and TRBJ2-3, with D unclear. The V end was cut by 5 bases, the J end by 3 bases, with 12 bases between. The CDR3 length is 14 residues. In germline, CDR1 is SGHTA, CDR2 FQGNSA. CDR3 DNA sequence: TGTGCCAGCAGCCGTTCCCACAATACAGATACGCAGTATTTT. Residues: CASSRSHNTDTQYF.

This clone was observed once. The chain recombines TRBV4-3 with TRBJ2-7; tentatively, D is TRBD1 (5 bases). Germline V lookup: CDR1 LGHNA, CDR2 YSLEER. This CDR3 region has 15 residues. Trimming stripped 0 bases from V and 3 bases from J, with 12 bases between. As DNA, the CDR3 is TGCGCCAGCAGCCAAGATCGTGGACATAACTACGAGCAGTACTTC. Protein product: CASSQDRGHNYEQYF.

The CDR3 sequence is CASRTGGTEAFF. For the CDR3, the DNA is TGTGCCAGCAGGACAGGGGGCACTGAAGCTTTCTTT. The J gene is TRBJ1-1, the V gene TRBV2, with 9 bases fitting TRBD1. The junction had 0 bases not matched to a gene; V was cut back by 6 bases and J by 4 bases. This CDR3 region has 12 residues. From germline, CDR1 is SNHLY and CDR2 FYNNEI.

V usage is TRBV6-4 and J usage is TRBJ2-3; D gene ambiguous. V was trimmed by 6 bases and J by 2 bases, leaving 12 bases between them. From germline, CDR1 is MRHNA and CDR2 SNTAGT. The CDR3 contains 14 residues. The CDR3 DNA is TGTGCCAGCAGGCAGACCCAATTCACAGATACGCAGTATTTT. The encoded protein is CASRQTQFTDTQYF.

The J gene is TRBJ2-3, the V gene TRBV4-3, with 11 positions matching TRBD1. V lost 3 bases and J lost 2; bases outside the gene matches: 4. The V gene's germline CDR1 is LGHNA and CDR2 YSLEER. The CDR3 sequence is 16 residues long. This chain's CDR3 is CASSHRTGGFTDTQYF. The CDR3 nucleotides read TGCGCCAGCAGCCACCGGACAGGGGGCTTCACAGATACGCAGTATTTT.

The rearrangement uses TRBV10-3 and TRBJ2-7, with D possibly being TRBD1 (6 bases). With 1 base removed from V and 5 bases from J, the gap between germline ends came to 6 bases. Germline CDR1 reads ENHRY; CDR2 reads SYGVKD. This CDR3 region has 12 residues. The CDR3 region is CAISEYRDEQYF. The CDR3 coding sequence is TGTGCCATCAGTGAGTACAGGGACGAGCAGTACTTC.

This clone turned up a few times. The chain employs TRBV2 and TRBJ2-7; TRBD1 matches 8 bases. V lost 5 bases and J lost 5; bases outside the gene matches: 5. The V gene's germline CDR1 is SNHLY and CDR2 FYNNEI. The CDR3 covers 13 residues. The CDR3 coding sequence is TGTGCCAGCAGTCCCGACAGGGGCCACGAGCAGTACTTC. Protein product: CASSPDRGHEQYF.

The DNA for the CDR3 is TGTGCCAGCAGCCCATCCCTGACAGAGAGGAAGGAAAAACTGTTTTTT. Translating gives CASSPSLTERKEKLFF. The chain recombines TRBV7-2 with TRBJ1-4; TRBD1 is a possible D gene (5 bases). The CDR3 covers 16 residues. V was pared by 5 bases and J by 8 bases, with 21 bases between. CDR1 and CDR2 (germline): SGHTA, FQGNSA.

CDR3: CSVKRENTGELFF. The CDR3 DNA reads as TGCAGCGTCAAGCGGGAGAACACCGGGGAGCTGTTTTTT. This chain connects TRBV29-1 to TRBJ2-2; 7 bases agree with TRBD2. The CDR3 loop spans 13 amino acids. The trim removed 6 bases at V and 1 base at J, leaving 2 bases unmatched. The germline CDR1 and CDR2 sequences are SQVTM and ANQGSEA.

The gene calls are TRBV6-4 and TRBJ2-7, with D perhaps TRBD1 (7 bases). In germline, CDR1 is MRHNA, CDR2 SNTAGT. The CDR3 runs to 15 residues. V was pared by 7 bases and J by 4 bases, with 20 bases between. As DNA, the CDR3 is TGTGCCAGCACGGGAGAGCGACAGGGATTGTACGAGCAGTACTTC. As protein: CASTGERQGLYEQYF.

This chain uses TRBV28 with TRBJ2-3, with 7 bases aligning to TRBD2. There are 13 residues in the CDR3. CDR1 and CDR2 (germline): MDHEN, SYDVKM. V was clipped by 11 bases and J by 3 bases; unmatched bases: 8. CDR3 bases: TGTGCCTCCAAGGTACTAGCGACAGATACGCAGTATTTT. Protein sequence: CASKVLATDTQYF.

CDR3 coding DNA: TGCGCCAGCAGCTTGGTTCCAGGGGGCACACGAACAGATACGCAGTATTTT. It specifies CASSLVPGGTRTDTQYF. The rearrangement links TRBV5-1 to TRBJ2-3, with 8 bases identical to TRBD1. Germline assignment: CDR1 SGHRS and CDR2 YFSETQ. Trimming took 0 bases from V and 3 from J; bases not matched to a gene: 9. The CDR3 consists of 17 residues.

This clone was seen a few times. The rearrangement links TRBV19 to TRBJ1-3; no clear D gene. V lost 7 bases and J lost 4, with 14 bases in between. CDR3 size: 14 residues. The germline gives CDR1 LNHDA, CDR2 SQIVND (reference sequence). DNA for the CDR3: TGTGCCAGTACGAGGCAGACAAACGGAAACACCATATATTTT. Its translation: CASTRQTNGNTIYF. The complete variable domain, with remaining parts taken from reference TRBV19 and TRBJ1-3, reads DGGITQSPKYLFRKEGQNVTLSCEQNLNHDAMYWYRQDPGQGLRLIYYSQIVNDFQKGDIAEGYSVSREKKESFPLTVTSAQKNPTAFYLCASTRQTNGNTIYFGEGSWLTVV.

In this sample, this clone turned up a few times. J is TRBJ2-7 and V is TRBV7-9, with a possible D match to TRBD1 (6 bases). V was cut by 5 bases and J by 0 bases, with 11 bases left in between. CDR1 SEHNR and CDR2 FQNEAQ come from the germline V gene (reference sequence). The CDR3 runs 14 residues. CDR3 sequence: CASSLDRSSYEQYF. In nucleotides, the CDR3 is TGTGCCAGCAGCCTGGACAGAAGCTCCTACGAGCAGTACTTC.